The entry that follows covers one T cell receptor (beta chain) sequence. The data were obtained in a study of early T cells in non-severe SARS-CoV-2 infection. Study-level information: Sequencing input comprised bulk RNA from unsorted whole blood; chain pairing was not available.

Trimming took 1 base from V and 5 from J; bases not matched to a gene: 15. CDR1 SGHVS and CDR2 FQNEAQ come from the germline V gene. CDR3 length equals 18 residues. Individual cDNA molecules were tagged with unique molecular identifiers. Each CDR3 protein gets one entry after TCRdb re-called the 5' RACE reads with MiXCR. The repertoire has roughly 110,000 distinct CDR3 sequences, 11% of them found once; the top ten carry about 8%. This chain joins TRBV7-8 and TRBJ2-7; 9 nucleotides align to TRBD1. The receptor comes from an adult who was a healthcare worker with PCR-confirmed SARS-CoV-2 infection or an uninfected control (not recorded which). Sequenced: whole blood. The CDR3 sequence is CASSLVAGQGRWWDEQYF. CDR3 sequence (DNA): TGTGCCAGCAGCTTAGTAGCAGGACAGGGGAGGTGGTGGGACGAGCAGTACTTC.